These 20 T cell receptor beta chains came from one sample sequenced in a study of T cells in Graves' hyperthyroidism and ophthalmopathy. TCR beta CDR3 regions were amplified from RNA. RT-PCR in the first round (using the HTBI primer set) targeted the TCR CDR3. From the multiplex PCR reads, TCRdb called clonotypes with MiXCR, one entry per CDR3 protein. This table has approximately 520,000 distinct CDR3 sequences, roughly 25% appearing once. Material for sequencing was blood. These receptors were taken from a woman younger than 45 with Graves' ophthalmopathy.

This clonotype was found many times. The rearrangement uses TRBV6-1 and TRBJ2-7; D not resolved. Germline CDR1 reads MNHNS; CDR2 reads SASEGT. With 3 bases removed from V and 4 bases from J, the gap between germline ends came to 7 bases. This CDR3 has 12 residues. The CDR3 is CASSDPPYEQYF. For the CDR3, the DNA is TGTGCCAGCAGTGACCCTCCGTACGAGCAGTACTTC.

V and J are TRBV2 and TRBJ2-2; D might be TRBD1 (7 bases). Germline V gene data show CDR1 as SNHLY and CDR2 as FYNNEI. This CDR3 comprises 14 residues. V was clipped by 7 bases and J by 1 base, with 10 bases between them. The CDR3 nucleotides are TGTGCCAGCATGCGGGACAGGAACACCGGGGAGCTGTTTTTT. It translates to CASMRDRNTGELFF. The complete variable domain, with remaining parts taken from reference TRBV2 and TRBJ2-2, reads EPEVTQTPSHQVTQMGQEVILRCVPISNHLYFYWYRQILGQKVEFLVSFYNNEISEKSEIFDDQFSVERPDGSNFTLKIRSTKLEDSAMYFCASMRDRNTGELFFGEGSRLTVL.

The J gene is TRBJ1-1, the V gene TRBV9; no reliable D call. Germline CDR1 and CDR2: SGDLS and YYNGEE. V dropped 0 bases and J dropped 3 bases, with 9 bases sitting between them. The CDR3 consists of 14 residues. The CDR3 loop reads CASSVGSPDTEAFF. The CDR3 region has the DNA TGTGCCAGCAGCGTAGGTTCACCGGACACTGAAGCTTTCTTT.

This clonotype was counted ten times or more. This chain joins TRBV28 and TRBJ2-5, with 7 bases identical to TRBD1. CDR1 is MDHEN and CDR2 is SYDVKM in the germline V gene. Trimming took 4 bases from V and 1 from J; bases not matched to a gene: 9. This CDR3 has 16 residues. The CDR3 protein is CASSSPYRDSQETQYF. CDR3 nucleotide sequence: TGTGCCAGCAGTTCTCCATACCGGGACAGCCAAGAGACCCAGTACTTC. Together with reference TRBV28 and TRBJ2-5, the CDR3 gives the full variable domain: DVKVTQSSRYLVKRTGEKVFLECVQDMDHENMFWYRQDPGLGLRLIYFSYDVKMKEKGDIPEGYSVSREKKERFSLILESASTNQTSMYLCASSSPYRDSQETQYFGPGTRLLVL.

The CDR3 region is CSVDQGGETQYF. The CDR3 bases are TGCAGCGTTGATCAGGGGGGCGAGACCCAGTACTTC. The V call is TRBV29-1, the J call TRBJ2-5; D is possibly TRBD1 (7 bases). V was trimmed by 3 bases and J by 5 bases, leaving 10 bases between them. Germline loops: CDR1 SQVTM, CDR2 ANQGSEA. This CDR3 spans 12 amino acids. The complete variable domain, with remaining parts taken from reference TRBV29-1 and TRBJ2-5, reads SAVISQKPSRDICQRGTSLTIQCQVDSQVTMMFWYRQQPGQSLTLIATANQGSEATYESGFVIDKFPISRPNLTFSTLTVSNMSPEDSSIYLCSVDQGGETQYFGPGTRLLVL.

This sequence joins TRBV11-2 and TRBJ2-7, with TRBD2 matching 8 bases. Germline lookup yields CDR1 SGHAT and CDR2 FQNNGV. The CDR3 has 15 residues. The ends lost 1 base at V and 5 bases at J; junction bases unmatched: 7. The CDR3: CASSLGSGSFNEQYF. The CDR3 bases are TGTGCCAGCAGCTTAGGAAGCGGGAGTTTCAACGAGCAGTACTTC. The variable domain in full, with the rest retrieved from reference TRBV11-2 and TRBJ2-7, is EAGVAQSPRYKIIEKRQSVAFWCNPISGHATLYWYQQILGQGPKLLIQFQNNGVVDDSQLPKDRFSAERLKGVDSTLKIQPAKLEDSAVYLCASSLGSGSFNEQYFGPGTRLTVT.

This clonotype was observed at least ten times. The chain uses TRBV12-5 and TRBJ1-2, with D maybe TRBD1 (6 bases). The CDR3 is 15 residues long. Trimming removed 5 bases from V and 6 bases from J, with 19 bases in between. Germline CDR1 reads LGHNT; CDR2 reads FRNRAP. The CDR3 region is CASGPDKGVRDGYTF. Written as DNA, the CDR3 is TGTGCTAGTGGTCCGGACAAGGGGGTTAGGGATGGCTACACCTTC.

In this sample, this clonotype turned up many times. V is TRBV7-9 and J is TRBJ2-7, with 9 bases identical to TRBD2. Germline CDR1 reads SEHNR; CDR2 reads FQNEAQ (reference sequence). This CDR3 is 14 amino acids long. V shed 1 base, J shed 3 bases, and the junction held 1 base outside the gene matches. As DNA, the CDR3 is TGTGCCAGCAGCTTAGTTAGCGGGGGCTACGAGCAGTACTTC. Its protein product is CASSLVSGGYEQYF.

This clonotype has at least ten counts. The V call is TRBV7-3, the J call TRBJ2-5; tentatively, D is TRBD2 (6 bases). This CDR3 is 15 amino acids long. With 3 bases removed from V and 2 bases from J, the gap between germline ends came to 13 bases. Germline V CDR1 and CDR2: SGHTA, FQGTGA. CDR3 protein: CASSLGVRGQETQYF. The CDR3 DNA follows: TGTGCCAGCAGCTTGGGGGTTCGGGGGCAAGAGACCCAGTACTTC.

This clonotype was seen many times. The chain links TRBV27 to TRBJ2-7; TRBD1 matches at 8 bases. CDR1 MNHEY and CDR2 SMNVEV come from the germline V gene (reference sequence). The CDR3 has 13 residues. J was trimmed by 2 bases and V by 5 bases; bases with no gene match: 2. In DNA form, the CDR3 reads TGTGCCAGCAGTGCACAGGGGGCCTACGAGCAGTACTTC. Its translation is CASSAQGAYEQYF.

This clonotype appeared a few times. V gene TRBV6-2 or TRBV6-3 combines with J gene TRBJ1-2, with 7 nucleotides matching TRBD1. Germline CDR1 reads MNHEY; CDR2 reads SVGEGT. J was trimmed by 4 bases and V by 2 bases; bases with no gene match: 7. The CDR3 spans 15 residues. Written as DNA, the CDR3 is TGTGCCAGCAGTTACGAAAGACAGGGAATCTATGGCTACACCTTC. It specifies CASSYERQGIYGYTF.

In its sample, this clonotype was seen a few times. This sequence joins TRBV24-1 and TRBJ2-7; TRBD1 matches 8 bases. Germline lookup yields CDR1 KGHDR and CDR2 SFDVKD. V was clipped by 9 bases and J by 4 bases; unmatched bases: 10. The CDR3 covers 14 residues. CDR3 sequence: CATGDSRQGYEQYF. The CDR3 region has the DNA TGTGCCACCGGAGACTCGAGACAGGGGTACGAGCAGTACTTC.

The chain recombines TRBV9 with TRBJ2-5; maybe TRBD2 (6 bases). The V gene lost 0 bases and the J gene lost 5 bases, with 14 bases spanning the gap. Germline V gene lookup returns CDR1 SGDLS and CDR2 YYNGEE. The CDR3 extends over 15 amino acids. The CDR3 loop is CASSVDSGSGETQYF. The DNA of the CDR3 is TGTGCCAGCAGCGTAGATAGCGGATCCGGGGAGACCCAGTACTTC. Complete variable domain (other parts from reference TRBV9 and TRBJ2-5): DSGVTQTPKHLITATGQRVTLRCSPRSGDLSVYWYQQSLDQGLQFLIQYYNGEERAKGNILERFSAQQFPDLHSELNLSSLELGDSALYFCASSVDSGSGETQYFGPGTRLLVL.

This clonotype was observed at least ten times. V and J are TRBV29-1 and TRBJ1-1; D unresolved. The CDR3 contains 13 residues. Germline loops: CDR1 SQVTM, CDR2 ANQGSEA. The V gene lost 6 bases and the J gene lost 1 base, with 12 bases spanning the gap. CDR3 DNA: TGCAGCGTACAGACACCACCGAACACTGAAGCTTTCTTT. Protein: CSVQTPPNTEAFF.

This clonotype was counted between two and nine times. This clone may be a read error of a much larger clone one base away. This chain links TRBV7-9 with TRBJ1-5; D gene unclear. CDR3 length: 14 residues. The V gene's germline CDR1 is SEHNR and CDR2 FQNEAQ (reference sequence). The CDR3: CASNLDAGAQPQHF. CDR3 nucleotides: TGTGCCAGCAACTTAGACGCGGGCGCCCAGCCCCAGCATTTT.

This clonotype appeared many times. The chain links TRBV28 to TRBJ1-2, with no clear D. The CDR3 has 12 amino acids. With 4 bases removed from V and 8 bases from J, the gap between germline ends came to 11 bases. Germline loops: CDR1 MDHEN, CDR2 SYDVKM. The CDR3 here is CASSSSAGGYTF. The DNA of the CDR3 is TGTGCCAGCAGTTCCTCCGCCGGGGGCTACACCTTC.

This clonotype was seen ten or more times. The rearrangement joins TRBV15 to TRBJ1-1; D perhaps matches TRBD1 (6 bases). Germline V gives CDR1 LNHNV, CDR2 YYDKDF (reference sequence). CDR3 length: 14 residues. Trimming removed 5 bases at V and 1 base at J, with 11 bases between. The CDR3 DNA reads TGTGCCACCAGCCTAGGGGGTTGGAACACTGAAGCTTTCTTT. Amino acids: CATSLGGWNTEAFF.

CDR3 amino acids: CASSFWGQVSYEQYF. The CDR3 DNA reads TGTGCCAGCAGTTTCTGGGGACAGGTCTCCTACGAGCAGTACTTC. The chain has TRBV28 and TRBJ2-7; TRBD1 agrees at 8 bases. With V trimmed by 3 bases and J by 0 bases, 4 bases remained unmatched. Germline V CDR1 and CDR2: MDHEN, SYDVKM. The CDR3 covers 15 residues. The entire variable domain, with the rest obtained from reference TRBV28 and TRBJ2-7, is as follows: DVKVTQSSRYLVKRTGEKVFLECVQDMDHENMFWYRQDPGLGLRLIYFSYDVKMKEKGDIPEGYSVSREKKERFSLILESASTNQTSMYLCASSFWGQVSYEQYFGPGTRLTVT.

This chain uses TRBV6-1 with TRBJ1-1; TRBD1 is a possible D gene (6 bases). The ends were cut back, 3 bases at V and 6 bases at J, with 11 bases in the middle. There are 13 residues in the CDR3. The germline V gene has CDR1 MNHNS and CDR2 SASEGT. The CDR3 coding sequence is TGTGCCAGCAGTGACCGGCCAGGGGCTGAAGCTTTCTTT. Translated: CASSDRPGAEAFF.

The V call is TRBV6-1, the J call TRBJ2-7; D is ambiguous. Germline V lookup: CDR1 MNHNS, CDR2 SASEGT. Trimming shortened V by 4 bases and J by 5 bases, and 15 bases separated the two germline ends. CDR3 size: 14 residues. The CDR3 loop is CASSAAGTRNEQYF. The DNA for the CDR3 is TGTGCCAGCAGTGCCGCCGGTACAAGGAACGAGCAGTACTTC.